One and the same sample provided the 30 T cell receptor beta chains below, sequenced in a study of T cells in Graves' hyperthyroidism and ophthalmopathy. Researchers amplified the TCR beta CDR3 regions from RNA transcripts. HTBI primers were employed in a first-round RT-PCR of the TCR CDR3. TCRdb re-called the multiplex PCR reads with MiXCR, one entry per CDR3 protein. Counted here are some 510,000 distinct CDR3 sequences, 20% occurring once; the ten biggest clones make up less than 30%. The sequenced material came from blood. The receptors were gathered from a man between 18 and 29 years old with Graves' hyperthyroidism.

A few counts support this clonotype. This rearrangement joins TRBV20-1 to TRBJ2-1; maybe TRBD1 (5 bases). Looked up from germline, CDR1 is DFQATT and CDR2 is SNEGSKA (reference sequence). CDR3 length: 15 residues. Trimming shortened V by 4 bases and J by 2 bases, and 15 bases separated the two germline ends. The CDR3 DNA reads as TGCAGTGCTACCACTGGGGCAGGAGCCTACAATGAGCAGTTCTTC. Translation gives CSATTGAGAYNEQFF.

This clonotype was counted only a few times. The chain is built from TRBV30 and TRBJ1-1, with D uncertain. The germline V and J ends were trimmed by 3 bases and 1 base, with 9 bases remaining between them. There are 13 residues in the CDR3. The germline CDR1 and CDR2 sequences are GTSNPN and SVGIG (reference sequence). The CDR3 region is CAWRTGWNTEAFF. In nucleotides, the CDR3 is TGTGCCTGGAGGACGGGCTGGAACACTGAAGCTTTCTTT.

This clonotype occurred many times. The chain combines TRBV29-1 with TRBJ1-2; D call uncertain. CDR3 length: 12 amino acids. The ends were cut back, 5 bases at V and 1 base at J, with 8 bases in the middle. Germline CDR1 and CDR2: SQVTM and ANQGSEA. CDR3 DNA sequence: TGCAGCGTTCTTTGGAGTAACTATGGCTACACCTTC. This encodes CSVLWSNYGYTF.

This chain uses TRBV30 with TRBJ2-5, with 11 positions matching TRBD2. Germline V gene sequence: CDR1 GTSNPN, CDR2 SVGIG (reference sequence). The V segment lost 5 bases and the J segment 1 base; nucleotides outside the gene matches: 0. The CDR3 consists of 13 residues. The CDR3 DNA follows: TGTGCCTGGGGGACTAGCGGCCAAGAGACCCAGTACTTC. This encodes CAWGTSGQETQYF.

This clonotype was seen more than once but under ten times. Given a much more abundant clone one base away, this may be a read error. The chain is built from TRBV30 and TRBJ1-1; D not certain. Deletions cut 8 bases from V and 4 bases from J, with 14 bases between. Germline values: CDR1 GTSNPN, CDR2 SVGIG (reference sequence). The CDR3 consists of 12 residues. In DNA form, the CDR3 reads TGTGCCCGGATAAGGACCCTCACTGAAGCTTTCTTT. Translated: CARIRTLTEAFF.

This clonotype was seen a few times. Germline and junction disagree at one end, which may indicate a read error. The V gene is TRBV20-1, the J gene TRBJ2-7; weak D call: TRBD1 (5 bases). The CDR3 has 13 residues. Germline V lookup: CDR1 DFQATT, CDR2 SNEGSKA (reference sequence). In nucleotides, the CDR3 is TGCAGTGCAAGAGGACAAGGGATTGGCGAGCAGTACTTC. Translated: CSARGQGIGEQYF.

This clonotype was counted at least ten times. The V call is TRBV28, the J call TRBJ1-1; unclear D gene. This CDR3 region has 15 residues. CDR1 and CDR2 (germline): MDHEN, SYDVKM. With 2 bases removed from V and 4 bases from J, the gap between germline ends came to 14 bases. The CDR3 here is CASSLLAPSGTEAFF. The DNA for the CDR3 is TGTGCCAGCAGTTTACTGGCCCCTTCGGGCACTGAAGCTTTCTTT. Looking up the rest from reference TRBV28 and TRBJ1-1 gives the full variable domain: DVKVTQSSRYLVKRTGEKVFLECVQDMDHENMFWYRQDPGLGLRLIYFSYDVKMKEKGDIPEGYSVSREKKERFSLILESASTNQTSMYLCASSLLAPSGTEAFFGQGTRLTVV.

This clonotype was recorded many times. The chain uses TRBV6-5 and TRBJ2-5; D ambiguous. CDR3 size: 14 residues. Trimming removed 0 bases at V and 4 bases at J, with 9 bases between. Per the germline V gene, CDR1 is MNHEY and CDR2 is SVGAGI. CDR3 coding DNA: TGTGCCAGCAGTTACTCCTCTGGCGTAGAGACCCAGTACTTC. It encodes CASSYSSGVETQYF.

This clonotype was counted at least ten times. The chain combines TRBV24-1 with TRBJ1-2; 10 nucleotides align to TRBD1. The length of the CDR3 is 15 residues. CDR1 and CDR2 from the germline V gene are KGHDR and SFDVKD. J was trimmed by 4 bases and V by 5 bases; bases with no gene match: 6. The CDR3 DNA is TGTGCCACCAGTGGGCCGGGACAGGGGTCCTATGGCTACACCTTC. Protein: CATSGPGQGSYGYTF.

The chain employs TRBV7-9 and TRBJ2-6, with D unresolved. CDR3 size: 15 residues. Germline CDR1 reads SEHNR; CDR2 reads FQNEAQ (reference sequence). V lost 5 bases to trimming and J lost 2 bases, with 10 bases between them. In nucleotides, the CDR3 is TGTGCCAGCAGCCCCGGTGCGCCTGGGGCCAACGTCCTGACTTTC. As protein: CASSPGAPGANVLTF.

The sample holds many counts of this clonotype. The chain carries TRBV11-2 and TRBJ1-1; D ambiguous. The CDR3 covers 13 residues. In germline, CDR1 is SGHAT, CDR2 FQNNGV. V was shortened by 5 bases and J by 2 bases, with 9 bases between the two germline ends. CDR3: CASSLRTNTEAFF. DNA for the CDR3: TGTGCCAGCAGCCTCAGGACTAACACTGAAGCTTTCTTT. Complete variable domain (other parts from reference TRBV11-2 and TRBJ1-1): EAGVAQSPRYKIIEKRQSVAFWCNPISGHATLYWYQQILGQGPKLLIQFQNNGVVDDSQLPKDRFSAERLKGVDSTLKIQPAKLEDSAVYLCASSLRTNTEAFFGQGTRLTVV.

This clonotype was detected ten times or more. The V gene is TRBV7-8, the J gene TRBJ2-7, with D unclear. Trimming cost V 0 bases and J 0 bases, with 9 bases left between them. This CDR3 region has 15 residues. Germline lookup yields CDR1 SGHVS and CDR2 FQNEAQ. CDR3 DNA: TGTGCCAGCAGCTTAGCGCCGTCTCTCTCCTACGAGCAGTACTTC. It codes for CASSLAPSLSYEQYF.

In the case of this clonotype: At one boundary the junction diverges from the germline segment, which might be a read error. The chain uses TRBV7-9 and TRBJ2-5, with TRBD1 matching 8 bases. Germline-derived CDR1 and CDR2 are SEHNR and FQNEAQ (reference sequence). This CDR3 has 15 residues. CDR3 in DNA: TGTGCCAGCAGCCAAGGCAGGGGGCCGCAAGTGACCCAGTACTTC. It translates to CASSQGRGPQVTQYF.

This clonotype has at least ten counts. The chain is built from TRBV28 and TRBJ2-5, with D perhaps TRBD1 (5 bases). The CDR3 has 16 residues. The germline V and J ends were trimmed by 6 bases and 0 bases, with 17 bases remaining between them. Germline CDR1 and CDR2: MDHEN and SYDVKM. CDR3 protein: CASSKLSPDNQETQYF. The CDR3 region has the DNA TGTGCCAGCAGCAAGCTCTCCCCGGACAACCAAGAGACCCAGTACTTC.

There are a few counts of this clonotype. The rearrangement links TRBV4-2 to TRBJ2-5; TRBD2 might be the D (7 bases). Trimming shortened V by 1 base and J by 4 bases, and 13 bases separated the two germline ends. CDR1 is LGHNA and CDR2 is YNFKEQ in the germline V gene. The CDR3 has 15 amino acids. CDR3 region: CASSQAGGGAETQYF. In DNA form, the CDR3 reads TGTGCCAGCAGCCAAGCGGGTGGGGGGGCAGAGACCCAGTACTTC.

The genes are TRBV3-1 and TRBJ1-1; TRBD1 is a possible D gene (6 bases). The V end was cut by 2 bases, the J end by 5 bases, with 15 bases between. CDR1 and CDR2 (germline): LGHDT, YNNKEL (reference sequence). The CDR3 sequence is 15 residues long. The CDR3, as DNA: TGTGCCAGCAGCCAATCTGTACAGGGAAGGACTGAAGCTTTCTTT. Amino acid sequence: CASSQSVQGRTEAFF.

This clonotype was observed many times. The chain combines TRBV5-1 with TRBJ1-1, with D tentatively TRBD1 (6 bases). Between the trimmed V and J ends, which lost 4 bases and 1 base, there was a span of 17 bases. CDR3 length: 16 residues. The germline V gene has CDR1 SGHRS and CDR2 YFSETQ. The CDR3 coding sequence is TGCGCCAGCAGCCGGGGAGAGGGGGTAGGGAACACTGAAGCTTTCTTT. Translation gives CASSRGEGVGNTEAFF.

The chain is built from TRBV10-3 and TRBJ1-5; D call uncertain. This CDR3 comprises 16 residues. Trimming stripped 0 bases from V and 4 bases from J, with 13 bases between. Germline lookup yields CDR1 ENHRY and CDR2 SYGVKD. CDR3 nucleotide sequence: TGTGCCATCAGTGAGTCGAAGGGCCCTAGGAATCAGCCCCAGCATTTT. Residues: CAISESKGPRNQPQHF.

On this clonotype itself: The missing conserved phenylalanine or tryptophan at the end of this CDR3 makes a read error likely. V gene TRBV2 combines with J gene TRBJ2-7; the match to TRBD2 covers 12 bases. This CDR3 contains 14 residues. With 6 bases clipped from V and 4 bases from J, the junction kept 4 bases outside the gene matches. Germline CDR1 SNHLY, CDR2 FYNNEI. CDR3 in DNA: TGTGCCAGCAGGATGACTAGCGGGGGTTACGAGCAGTACCTC. Translating it yields CASRMTSGGYEQYL.

In its sample, this clonotype was seen many times. The chain links TRBV6-2 or TRBV6-3 to TRBJ1-1; D is unresolved. Looked up from germline, CDR1 is MNHEY and CDR2 is SVGEGT. Trimming removed 4 bases from V and 3 bases from J, with 9 bases in between. The CDR3 is made up of 13 amino acids. The chain's CDR3 is CASSLKGHTEAFF. CDR3 in DNA: TGTGCCAGCAGTTTGAAGGGCCACACTGAAGCTTTCTTT.

This clonotype was observed once. The rearrangement uses TRBV12-3 or TRBV12-4 and TRBJ2-7, with TRBD2 as a possible D gene (5 bases). This CDR3 contains 14 residues. V was shortened by 5 bases and J by 6 bases, with 17 bases between the two germline ends. CDR3 in DNA: TGTGCCAGCAGTCCGGACTGGAGGTCTGGCGAGCAGTACTTC. This sequence encodes CASSPDWRSGEQYF.

This clonotype was counted a few times. A much larger clone lies a single base off, so this may be a read error. This chain uses TRBV27 with TRBJ1-5; tentatively, D is TRBD1 (5 bases). CDR1 and CDR2 from the germline V gene are MNHEY and SMNVEV (reference sequence). The CDR3 loop spans 15 amino acids. CDR3 DNA sequence: TGTGCCAACAGTTTGAGGGGCGTAACCCCGCAGCCCCAGCATTTT. Amino acids: CANSLRGVTPQPQHF.

This clonotype occurred many times. The rearrangement joins TRBV12-3 or TRBV12-4 to TRBJ1-2; D is ambiguous. Deletions cut 5 bases from V and 2 bases from J, with 15 bases between. The length of the CDR3 is 15 residues. The CDR3 nucleotides are TGTGCCAGCAGTCCGAGTGGGTCTTTCAACTATGGCTACACCTTC. Translation: CASSPSGSFNYGYTF.

This clonotype occurred a few times. V gene TRBV9 combines with J gene TRBJ1-2, with 7 bases matching TRBD1. This CDR3 has 16 amino acids. Germline V gene sequence: CDR1 SGDLS, CDR2 YYNGEE. J was trimmed by 9 bases and V by 0 bases; bases with no gene match: 14. The CDR3 protein is CASSVGGTGAIRSYTF. CDR3 bases: TGTGCCAGCAGCGTAGGAGGAACAGGGGCTATTAGGAGCTACACCTTC.

The CDR3 DNA sequence: TGTGCCAGCAGCGACAGGAGCACCGGGGAGCTGTTTTTT. Translation gives CASSDRSTGELFF. The rearrangement joins TRBV2 to TRBJ2-2, with D perhaps TRBD1 (6 bases). V lost 6 bases and J lost 4, with 9 bases in between. From germline, CDR1 is SNHLY and CDR2 FYNNEI. The CDR3 loop spans 13 amino acids.

This clonotype has ten or more counts. The genes are TRBV12-3 or TRBV12-4 and TRBJ1-5, with a tentative D call TRBD1 (5 bases). V lost 2 bases to trimming and J lost 6 bases, with 14 bases between them. This CDR3 is 15 amino acids long. The CDR3 protein is CASSLIVGVSQPQHF. For the CDR3, the DNA is TGTGCCAGCAGTTTAATTGTAGGGGTATCTCAGCCCCAGCATTTT.

The chain has TRBV6-1 and TRBJ1-2; D unclear. Trimming removed 6 bases from V and 8 bases from J, with 10 bases in between. The CDR3 spans 11 residues. Germline CDR1 reads MNHNS; CDR2 reads SASEGT. CDR3 nucleotides: TGTGCCAGCAGGGGCAGCCGAGGCTACACCTTC. This encodes CASRGSRGYTF.

This clonotype was detected many times. The junction shows a germline mismatch at one end, possibly a read error. The J gene is TRBJ1-3, the V gene TRBV12-3 or TRBV12-4; tentatively, D is TRBD1 (6 bases). The CDR3 sequence is 15 residues long. The CDR3 loop reads CASGLGGPSGNTIYF. The CDR3 DNA reads as TGTGCCAGCGGTTTAGGGGGGCCCTCTGGAAACACCATATATTTT.

DNA of the CDR3: TGTGCCAGCAGTCAAGACAGGGCAGGGACTGAAGCTTTCTTT. Protein product: CASSQDRAGTEAFF. The chain uses TRBV12-3 or TRBV12-4 and TRBJ1-1; 7 nucleotides line up with TRBD1. V was clipped by 5 bases and J by 5 bases; unmatched bases: 8. This CDR3 spans 14 amino acids.

This clonotype was observed many times. The chain uses TRBV11-2 and TRBJ2-2, with a tentative D call TRBD1 (5 bases). Germline loops: CDR1 SGHAT, CDR2 FQNNGV. V lost 1 base to trimming and J lost 6 bases, with 12 bases between them. CDR3 length: 15 amino acids. Written as DNA, the CDR3 is TGTGCCAGCAGCTTAGTTGGTCCAGGGCCCGGGGAGCTGTTTTTT. It yields the protein CASSLVGPGPGELFF.